Below, one T cell receptor beta chain is given with its context. The antigen is unknown. CDR3 size: 11 residues. Germline CDR1 reads GTSNPN; CDR2 reads SVGIG (reference sequence). Trimming pared 2 bases from V and 7 bases from J, leaving 8 bases between. These data originate in a study of T cell responses to AZD1222 COVID-19 vaccine. Overall study findings and caveats: White British donors predominated, females outnumbered males, and clonal diversity was possibly underestimated.

Repertoires were generated with immunoSEQ multiplex PCR, while TCRdb's copy carries only in-frame clones and drops some. The table has roughly 140,000 clones, 90% seen once. The chain uses TRBV30 and TRBJ1-1; no clear D. The clonotype was recovered from an adult in good health. The sequencing used peripheral blood, collected on day 0 of AZD1222 vaccination. The CDR3 protein is CAWSKVGEAFF. In nucleotides, the CDR3 is TGTGCCTGGAGTAAAGTAGGTGAAGCTTTCTTT.